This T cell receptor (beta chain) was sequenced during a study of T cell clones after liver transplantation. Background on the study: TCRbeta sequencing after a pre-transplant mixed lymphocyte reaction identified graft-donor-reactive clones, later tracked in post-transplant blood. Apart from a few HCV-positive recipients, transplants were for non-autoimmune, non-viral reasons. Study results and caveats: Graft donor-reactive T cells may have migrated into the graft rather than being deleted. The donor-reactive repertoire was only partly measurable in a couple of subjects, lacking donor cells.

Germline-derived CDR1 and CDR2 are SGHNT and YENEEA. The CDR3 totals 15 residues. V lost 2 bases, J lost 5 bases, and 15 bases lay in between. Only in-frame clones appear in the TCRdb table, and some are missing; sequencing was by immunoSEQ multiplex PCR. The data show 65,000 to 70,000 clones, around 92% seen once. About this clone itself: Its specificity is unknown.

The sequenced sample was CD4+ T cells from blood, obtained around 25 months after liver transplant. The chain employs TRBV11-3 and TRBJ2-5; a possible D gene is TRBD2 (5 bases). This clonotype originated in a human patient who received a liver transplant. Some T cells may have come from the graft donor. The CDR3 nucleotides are TGTGCCAGCAGCTTACCACGGAAGGACTGGGAGACCCAGTACTTC. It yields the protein CASSLPRKDWETQYF.